The rows below give T cell receptor beta chains drawn from one sample of a study of blood T cell repertoires in COVID-19. Sequencing used immunoSEQ multiplex PCR; TCRdb keeps in-frame clones, though not all of them. The table records 300,000 or so clones, 85% to 90% of them present only once. The specimen sequenced was PBMCs or T cells enriched from blood (not recorded which). The receptor source for this set is a woman between 18 and 29 years old who had recovered from COVID-19. Both conserved end residues are part of each CDR3. A D gene is named only where the DNA matches it firmly. Some rows have no size entry. The others give once, few or many, or a class for an expanded clone.

v_call,d_call,j_call,clone_size,cdr3_nt,cdr3_aa
TRBV6-6,-,TRBJ1-4,-,TGTGCCAGCAGTTACTCGGAGGTTTACCAGGATGAAAAACTGTTTTTT,CASSYSEVYQDEKLFF
TRBV5-1,TRBD1,TRBJ2-7,-,TGCGCCAGCAGCTTGGAAGGACAGGGTATTTACGAGCAGTACTTC,CASSLEGQGIYEQYF
TRBV3-1/TRBV3-2,-,TRBJ2-1,-,TGTGCCAGCAGCCCACAGGGCGCCCGGAGCGATGAGCAGTTCTTC,CASSPQGARSDEQFF
TRBV9,TRBD1,TRBJ2-4,-,TGTGCCAGCAGCTCCGCGACAGGGCACATTCAGTACTTC,CASSSATGHIQYF
TRBV30,TRBD2,TRBJ2-1,-,TGTGCCTGGAGCGGGACTAGCGGGAGGTCCTACAATGAGCAGTTCTTC,CAWSGTSGRSYNEQFF
TRBV5-1,TRBD1,TRBJ2-7,-,TGCGCCAGCAGCACGGGACAGGGTGGGTCCTACGAGCAGTACTTC,CASSTGQGGSYEQYF
TRBV5-1,TRBD1,TRBJ1-2,few,TGCGCCAGCAGCGGGACAGGATCGAACGGCTACACCTTC,CASSGTGSNGYTF
TRBV2,-,TRBJ2-7,-,TGTGCCAGCCTGAACTATAGGGGGAACGAGCAGTACTTC,CASLNYRGNEQYF
TRBV19,TRBD1,TRBJ1-5,-,TGTGCCAGTAGTACAACAGGGGACCGTCAGCCCCAGCATTTT,CASSTTGDRQPQHF
TRBV5-5,TRBD2,TRBJ2-3,-,TGTGCCAGCAGCCTGACTTTGGGGCTAGCGGGAGATAGCACAGATACGCAGTATTTT,CASSLTLGLAGDSTDTQYF
TRBV9,TRBD1,TRBJ1-4,few,TGTGCCAGCAGCGTTTCCCCCCTGGGACAGTCTAATGAAAAACTGTTTTTT,CASSVSPLGQSNEKLFF
TRBV3-1/TRBV3-2,-,TRBJ1-2,few,TGTGCCAGCAGCCCGAACAGGGAAGGGTATGGCTACACCTTC,CASSPNREGYGYTF
TRBV11-2,-,TRBJ2-1,-,TGTGCCAGCAGCTTAGATCTAAGTGGTTTAGCGGCTTACAATGAGCAGTTCTTC,CASSLDLSGLAAYNEQFF
TRBV18,-,TRBJ1-6,-,TGTGCCAGCTCCCCTCGAGATTCACCCCTCCACTTT,CASSPRDSPLHF
TRBV24-1,-,TRBJ2-2,-,TGTGCCACCAGTGATTATCTAGGGGCAGGGGAGCTGTTTTTT,CATSDYLGAGELFF
TRBV25-1,-,TRBJ1-2,-,TGTGCCAGCAGTGAATTACAGGTTGAGAGGTGGGCCGGCTACACCTTC,CASSELQVERWAGYTF
TRBV14,TRBD1,TRBJ1-2,-,TGTGCCAGCAGCCTAACAGGGGGACACGTCTATGGCTACACCTTC,CASSLTGGHVYGYTF
TRBV2,TRBD1,TRBJ2-7,-,TGTGCAGTTTCCCGGGACAGGGAACACGAGCAGTACTTC,CAVSRDREHEQYF
TRBV5-4,TRBD1,TRBJ2-5,-,TGTGCCAGCAGCTTGGGGACAGGGGGTGACCGGGGGACCCAGTACTTC,CASSLGTGGDRGTQYF
TRBV5-5,TRBD1,TRBJ1-2,once,TGTGCCAGCAGCTTGGCGGGACAGGGTCGTGGCTACACCTTC,CASSLAGQGRGYTF
TRBV28,-,TRBJ2-7,-,TGTGCCAGCAGTCCCCCATCCTCCTACGAGCAGTACTTC,CASSPPSSYEQYF
TRBV7-5,-,TRBJ2-7,-,TGTGCCAGAAGCTCGAGCCTTCACCGTACCTCCTACGAGCAGTACTTC,CARSSSLHRTSYEQYF
TRBV5-1,-,TRBJ1-3,-,TGCGCCAGCAGCTTGGTGGATCGGGGAGGCTCAGGGAGAGGAAACACCATATATTTT,CASSLVDRGGSGRGNTIYF
TRBV19,TRBD2,TRBJ2-7,-,TGTGCCAGTAGACATCGGGAGGGAACCTACGAGCAGTACTTC,CASRHREGTYEQYF
TRBV18,TRBD1,TRBJ1-1,-,TGTGCCAGCTCAGGACAGGGCATGAACACTGAAGCTTTCTTT,CASSGQGMNTEAFF
TRBV30,-,TRBJ1-4,-,TGTGCCTGGAGCGGGGGGGGTAGTGAAAAACTGTTTTTT,CAWSGGGSEKLFF
TRBV6-5,TRBD2,TRBJ2-1,-,TGTGCCACCGGCCTGGGAAGCGGGAGTCACAATGAGCAGTTCTTC,CATGLGSGSHNEQFF
TRBV5-5,-,TRBJ1-1,-,TGTGCCAGCACCCACGGGAAGTTTGGGAACACTGAAGCTTTCTTT,CASTHGKFGNTEAFF